Listed here are 5 T cell receptor beta chains from one sample, sequenced in a study of cytomegalovirus exposure and HLA in healthy donors. Researchers ran the PCR with 60 Vbeta and 13 Jbeta primers. Profiled with immunoSEQ multiplex PCR; TCRdb holds only in-frame clones, not every one. The profile shows about 110,000 clones, less than 70% of them singletons. The sample taken for sequencing was PBMCs. Every receptor here comes from a woman in her thirties in good health and CMV-seronegative.

The chain carries TRBV9 and TRBJ1-4; a possible D gene is TRBD1 (5 bases). The CDR3 runs 16 residues. Germline values: CDR1 SGDLS, CDR2 YYNGEE. V was shortened by 4 bases and J by 5 bases, with 18 bases between the two germline ends. CDR3 loop: CASSPYQGRLNEKLFF. CDR3 nucleotide sequence: TGTGCCAGCAGCCCCTACCAGGGCCGACTCAATGAAAAACTGTTTTTT.

This chain connects TRBV27 to TRBJ2-2, with D possibly being TRBD2 (5 bases). The V gene's germline CDR1 is MNHEY and CDR2 SMNVEV (reference sequence). V gave up 3 bases and J gave up 4 bases, with 15 bases separating them. The CDR3 extends over 16 amino acids. As DNA, the CDR3 is TGTGCCAGCAGTTTTAGTCGGGGAGAGGTCACCGGGGAGCTGTTTTTT. Its protein is CASSFSRGEVTGELFF.

This clone was counted a single time. CDR3 DNA: TGTGCCAGCAGTTCAGTACCACAAGAGACCCAGTACTTC. This translates into CASSSVPQETQYF. The V and J genes are TRBV28 and TRBJ2-5, with unresolved D. Looked up from germline, CDR1 is MDHEN and CDR2 is SYDVKM. The CDR3 has 13 amino acids. V gave up 4 bases and J gave up 2 bases, with 8 bases separating them.

V and J are TRBV4-3 and TRBJ2-2; a possible D gene is TRBD2 (6 bases). This CDR3 comprises 15 residues. Trimming shortened V by 5 bases and J by 1 base, and 11 bases separated the two germline ends. Looked up from germline, CDR1 is LGHNA and CDR2 is YSLEER. The CDR3 loop reads CASSGTPENTGELFF. The CDR3 nucleotides are TGCGCCAGCAGCGGGACTCCGGAGAACACCGGGGAGCTGTTTTTT.

The chain joins TRBV6-6 to TRBJ2-2, with D possibly matching TRBD1 (5 bases). Trimming took 4 bases from V and 4 from J, leaving 16 bases between them. Germline V gives CDR1 MNHNY, CDR2 SVGAGI (reference sequence). The CDR3 has 16 residues. CDR3: CASSLAVGQFTGELFF. The CDR3 region has the DNA TGTGCCAGCAGTTTAGCTGTGGGGCAGTTCACCGGGGAGCTGTTTTTT.